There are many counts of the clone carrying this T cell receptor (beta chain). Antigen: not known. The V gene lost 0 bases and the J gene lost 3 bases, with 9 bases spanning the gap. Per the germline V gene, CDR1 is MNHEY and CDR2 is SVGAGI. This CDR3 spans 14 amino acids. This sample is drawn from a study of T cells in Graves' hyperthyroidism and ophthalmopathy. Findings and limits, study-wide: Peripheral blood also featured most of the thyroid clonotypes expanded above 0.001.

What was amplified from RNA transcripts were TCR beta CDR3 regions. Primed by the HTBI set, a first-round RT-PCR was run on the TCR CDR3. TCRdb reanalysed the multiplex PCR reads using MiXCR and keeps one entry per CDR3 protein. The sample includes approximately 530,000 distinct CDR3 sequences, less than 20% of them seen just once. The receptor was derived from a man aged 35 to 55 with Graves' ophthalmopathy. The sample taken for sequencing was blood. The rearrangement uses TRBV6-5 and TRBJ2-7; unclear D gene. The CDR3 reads CASSYSRGNYEQYF. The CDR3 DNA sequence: TGTGCCAGCAGTTACTCGAGAGGTAACTACGAGCAGTACTTC.